This T cell receptor beta chain was retrieved from a study of cytomegalovirus exposure and HLA in healthy donors. Study at large: Findings of an earlier analysis included some 110 million unique TCR beta sequences from 190 million or so T cells. Whole-study results and caveats: TCR beta chain V- and J-gene trimming was linked, in a later analysis, to a missense variant in DCLRE1C. In a later analysis, compared with equally common non-associated chains, HLA-associated beta chains were more expanded.

A multiplex PCR was run with 60 Vbeta primers and 13 Jbeta primers. Clones were sequenced by immunoSEQ multiplex PCR, and TCRdb holds only the in-frame ones, with some missing. This table has fewer than 150,000 clones, around 80% appearing once. Comment on this clone: The antigen remains undetermined.

This clonotype originated in a man aged 30 to 45 in good health and CMV-seronegative. The sequenced sample consisted of PBMCs.

CDR3 DNA sequence: TGCGCCAGCAGCTTGGACCCCCCGCGGGAGGGAGTAGATACGCAGTATTTT. Protein sequence: CASSLDPPREGVDTQYF. The chain employs TRBV5-1 and TRBJ2-3; 9 bases align to TRBD2. The ends lost 0 bases at V and 5 bases at J; junction bases unmatched: 10. There are 17 residues in the CDR3. Per germline, CDR1 SGHRS and CDR2 YFSETQ.